These 28 T cell receptor beta chains originate from one sample sequenced in a study of human T cells and chemical hapten exposure. Stated time point: patch test 3, about 24 weeks after DPC sensitization. Treatment here: therapeutic diphenylcyclopropenone sensitization with weekly scalp DPC. TCRdb reanalysed the RACE reads using MiXCR and keeps one entry per CDR3 protein. Of roughly 100,000 distinct CDR3 sequences detected, around 35% appear once; the ten largest clones hold roughly 2.6%. This sample comprised whole blood, obtained in connection with sensitization to the hapten diphenylcyclopropenone (DPC). Receptors originate from a man aged 35 to 55 with alopecia areata. Some clones in this sample may be carry-over from other donors' samples.

The J gene is TRBJ2-7, the V gene TRBV6-6; no clear D. CDR1 is MNHNY and CDR2 is SVGAGI in the germline V gene (reference sequence). The CDR3 is 14 amino acids. Trimming removed 0 bases at V and 1 base at J, with 7 bases between. The CDR3, as DNA: TGTGCCAGCAGTTACTCCCCGATGTCCTACGAGCAGTACTTC. This gives the protein CASSYSPMSYEQYF.

This clonotype was recorded a few times. CDR3 residues: CASSLGQLRIVSNEKLFF. DNA of the CDR3: TGTGCCAGCAGCTTAGGACAGCTCCGTATCGTCTCTAATGAAAAACTGTTTTTT. The chain uses TRBV7-9 and TRBJ1-4; D perhaps matches TRBD1 (5 bases). This CDR3 has 18 residues. Per the germline V gene, CDR1 is SEHNR and CDR2 is FQNEAQ (reference sequence). V was clipped by 1 base and J by 3 bases, with 18 bases between them.

This clonotype occurred a few times. The genes are TRBV7-2 and TRBJ2-6; D ambiguous. Germline V gives CDR1 SGHTA, CDR2 FQGNSA. V lost 10 bases and J lost 4, with 17 bases in between. CDR3 length: 15 amino acids. The CDR3 bases are TGTGCCACGAAGTTGGCCTTGGGGGGGGCCAACGTCCTGACTTTC. This codes for CATKLALGGANVLTF.

V usage is TRBV7-9 and J usage is TRBJ1-1; 7 bases are shared with TRBD1. Germline trimming cut 5 bases from V and 5 bases from J; bases unmatched to any gene: 5. This CDR3 comprises 13 residues. CDR1 and CDR2 (germline): SEHNR, FQNEAQ (reference sequence). The CDR3 DNA reads as TGTGCCAGCAGCCCCCCAGGGGGAACTGAAGCTTTCTTT. This sequence encodes CASSPPGGTEAFF.

This chain uses TRBV12-3 or TRBV12-4 with TRBJ2-3, with 8 bases identical to TRBD2. The V segment lost 2 bases and the J segment 2 bases; nucleotides outside the gene matches: 6. The CDR3 contains 16 residues. CDR3 nucleotide sequence: TGTGCCAGCAGTTTATTGGGACTAGGCTACACAGATACGCAGTATTTT. Protein product: CASSLLGLGYTDTQYF.

The gene calls are TRBV4-3 and TRBJ2-1; TRBD2 matches 9 bases. With 4 bases clipped from V and 6 bases from J, the junction kept 7 bases outside the gene matches. Germline CDR1 LGHNA, CDR2 YSLEER. This CDR3 contains 15 residues. The DNA of the CDR3 is TGCGCCAGCAGCCTGACTAGCGGAGGTCGCAATGAGCAGTTCTTC. Protein product: CASSLTSGGRNEQFF.

This clonotype turned up a few times. CDR3 DNA: TGTGCCAGCAGCTCGGGGTGGGGGACTAGCGGCAGCTCCTACAATGAGCAGTTCTTC. Protein product: CASSSGWGTSGSSYNEQFF. The genes are TRBV7-3 and TRBJ2-1, with 11 bases aligning to TRBD2. The CDR3 runs to 19 residues. Germline V lookup: CDR1 SGHTA, CDR2 FQGTGA. V trimming: 4 bases; J trimming: 0 bases; junction bases outside the gene matches: 11.

The chain combines TRBV2 with TRBJ2-1; the match to TRBD2 covers 7 bases. Germline loops: CDR1 SNHLY, CDR2 FYNNEI. This CDR3 is built from 17 residues. Losses at the gene ends were 4 bases for V and 7 bases for J; bases not matched to a gene: 16. The CDR3 region is CASSVQNAGVGINEQFF. The CDR3 DNA reads TGTGCCAGCAGTGTCCAGAACGCGGGAGTTGGTATTAATGAGCAGTTCTTC.

This clonotype was detected a few times. This chain connects TRBV10-3 to TRBJ2-7; D not certain. CDR3 length: 12 amino acids. CDR1 and CDR2 (germline): ENHRY, SYGVKD. V lost 5 bases and J lost 1, with 6 bases in between. The CDR3 here is CAISTLSYEQYF. In DNA, the CDR3 is TGTGCCATCAGTACCCTTTCCTACGAGCAGTACTTC.

This chain joins TRBV9 and TRBJ2-1, with D unclear. The CDR3 loop spans 15 amino acids. Trimming took off 5 bases at V and 0 bases at J, with 12 bases between the two ends. Germline V gives CDR1 SGDLS, CDR2 YYNGEE. The CDR3 loop is CASSQQPSSYNEQFF. The DNA of the CDR3 is TGTGCCAGCAGTCAACAGCCGAGCTCCTACAATGAGCAGTTCTTC.

This clonotype was observed a few times. V and J are TRBV10-3 and TRBJ2-3; 7 positions match TRBD1. The CDR3 length is 15 residues. The V segment lost 4 bases and the J segment 2 bases; nucleotides outside the gene matches: 6. Germline CDR1 ENHRY, CDR2 SYGVKD. The CDR3 here is CAISGQGMVTDTQYF. The DNA for the CDR3 is TGTGCCATCAGTGGACAGGGCATGGTCACAGATACGCAGTATTTT.

V usage is TRBV12-3 or TRBV12-4 and J usage is TRBJ2-7; 14 bases match TRBD2. This CDR3 contains 15 residues. V trimming: 5 bases; J trimming: 5 bases; junction bases outside the gene matches: 5. In DNA, the CDR3 is TGTGCCAGCAGTACCCAGACTAGCGGGAGGGACGAGCAGTACTTC. Translation: CASSTQTSGRDEQYF.

This clonotype was detected only once. The V gene is TRBV7-8, the J gene TRBJ2-5; 9 bases are a match to TRBD1. The trim removed 3 bases at V and 4 bases at J, leaving 12 bases unmatched. The CDR3 extends over 17 amino acids. The germline gives CDR1 SGHVS, CDR2 FQNEAQ. The CDR3 spells CASSLGTGTGPGETQYF. DNA for the CDR3: TGTGCCAGCAGCTTGGGGACCGGGACAGGGCCGGGAGAGACCCAGTACTTC.

This clonotype showed up just a few times. This chain joins TRBV6-6 and TRBJ2-7; 9 nucleotides match TRBD1. Germline loops: CDR1 MNHNY, CDR2 SVGAGI (reference sequence). J was trimmed by 4 bases and V by 8 bases; bases with no gene match: 6. The CDR3 is made up of 13 amino acids. CDR3 coding DNA: TGTGCCAGCGCTGGGACAGGGATTTACGAGCAGTACTTC. It specifies CASAGTGIYEQYF.

The chain employs TRBV7-3 and TRBJ1-1; D call uncertain. V lost 5 bases and J 1 base, leaving 14 bases between the germline ends. Germline CDR1 is SGHTA and CDR2 is FQGTGA. There are 15 residues in the CDR3. CDR3 DNA sequence: TGTGCCAGCAGCCCATCCCCGGGCCGGAACACTGAAGCTTTCTTT. This translates into CASSPSPGRNTEAFF.

The chain employs TRBV6-2 or TRBV6-3 and TRBJ2-1, with D uncertain. Germline CDR1 is MNHEY and CDR2 is SVGEGT. V lost 2 bases, J lost 0 bases, and 5 bases lay in between. The CDR3 has 14 residues. CDR3 residues: CASSYHSSYNEQFF. Here the CDR3 DNA reads TGTGCCAGCAGTTACCACTCCTCCTACAATGAGCAGTTCTTC.

The chain carries TRBV18 and TRBJ2-3, with D unresolved. V gave up 0 bases and J gave up 6 bases, with 10 bases separating them. The CDR3 has 14 residues. CDR1 and CDR2 from the germline V gene are KGHSH and LQKENI. This chain's CDR3 is CASSPPLKADTQYF. In DNA, the CDR3 is TGTGCCAGCTCACCACCTTTGAAGGCGGATACGCAGTATTTT. The full variable domain, completed using reference TRBV18 and TRBJ2-3, is NAGVMQNPRHLVRRRGQEARLRCSPMKGHSHVYWYRQLPEEGLKFMVYLQKENIIDESGMPKERFSAEFPKEGPSILRIQQVVRGDSAAYFCASSPPLKADTQYFGPGTRLTVL.

The chain links TRBV25-1 to TRBJ1-2, with TRBD1 identical over 10 bases. The CDR3 has 14 residues. In germline, CDR1 is MGHDK, CDR2 SYGVNS. Unmatched junction bases numbered 6, after V lost 6 bases and J lost 5 bases. The CDR3 reads CASRGTGVSYGYTF. The CDR3, as DNA: TGTGCCAGCAGGGGGACAGGGGTCTCGTATGGCTACACCTTC.

A few counts support this clonotype. The chain couples TRBV6-2 or TRBV6-3 to TRBJ1-2, with a weak D call TRBD1 (6 bases). Trimming took 5 bases from V and 7 from J, leaving 14 bases between them. Germline V gene lookup returns CDR1 MNHEY and CDR2 SVGEGT. The length of the CDR3 is 13 residues. CDR3 region: CASSDNRDGGYTF. CDR3 nucleotides: TGTGCCAGCAGTGACAACAGGGACGGTGGCTACACCTTC.

The chain uses TRBV12-3 or TRBV12-4 and TRBJ2-5; D call uncertain. Trimming stripped 3 bases from V and 2 bases from J, with 4 bases between. The length of the CDR3 is 12 residues. DNA of the CDR3: TGTGCCAGCAGTTTTACGCAAGAGACCCAGTACTTC. Its protein is CASSFTQETQYF.

The chain is built from TRBV20-1 and TRBJ1-1, with D hard to call. CDR1 is DFQATT, CDR2 SNEGSKA, per germline (reference sequence). The CDR3 loop spans 13 amino acids. Trimming pared 2 bases from V and 0 bases from J, leaving 7 bases between. This CDR3 is CSARYIMNTEAFF. The CDR3 DNA reads as TGCAGTGCTAGATATATAATGAACACTGAAGCTTTCTTT.

This clonotype showed up many times. The J gene is TRBJ1-5, the V gene TRBV12-3 or TRBV12-4; D is unclear. The CDR3 loop spans 15 amino acids. Trimming took 6 bases from V and 0 from J, leaving 12 bases between them. The CDR3 DNA is TGTGCCAGCAGCGCCACTCCGGATAGCAATCAGCCCCAGCATTTT. Amino acid sequence: CASSATPDSNQPQHF.

CDR3 in amino acids: CASTRGSSYNSPLHF. The CDR3 region has the DNA TGTGCCAGCACCCGAGGGAGCTCCTATAATTCACCCCTCCACTTT. The chain combines TRBV12-3 or TRBV12-4 with TRBJ1-6, with no clear D. With 7 bases removed from V and 0 bases from J, the gap between germline ends came to 10 bases. The CDR3 extends over 15 amino acids.

The chain uses TRBV6-2 or TRBV6-3 and TRBJ2-7; D not certain. CDR3 length: 13 amino acids. V shed 4 bases and J shed 4 bases, with 11 bases lying between them. Germline V gene data show CDR1 as MNHEY and CDR2 as SVGEGT. CDR3 residues: CASSSSTPYEQYV. As DNA, the CDR3 is TGTGCCAGCAGTTCGTCTACCCCTTACGAGCAGTACGTC.

This clonotype has just a few counts. V usage is TRBV24-1 and J usage is TRBJ2-5; 12 bases align to TRBD2. The V and J ends lost 4 bases and 4 bases, in that order; junction bases with no gene match: 6. CDR3 length equals 16 residues. Germline values: CDR1 KGHDR, CDR2 SFDVKD. CDR3 nucleotide sequence: TGTGCCACCAGTGACCTGACTAGCGGGAGAGGAGAGACCCAGTACTTC. It yields the protein CATSDLTSGRGETQYF.

The J gene is TRBJ1-4, the V gene TRBV4-2, with D maybe TRBD1 (5 bases). V was pared by 0 bases and J by 8 bases, with 16 bases between. The CDR3 contains 16 residues. Germline values: CDR1 LGHNA, CDR2 YNFKEQ. CDR3 sequence reads: CASSQDTGPRGEKLFF. As DNA, the CDR3 is TGTGCCAGCAGCCAAGACACGGGACCCCGAGGAGAAAAACTGTTTTTT.

This clonotype was counted only a few times. The chain carries TRBV30 and TRBJ2-1, with TRBD2 as a possible D gene (6 bases). V was pared by 3 bases and J by 6 bases, with 18 bases between. Looked up from germline, CDR1 is GTSNPN and CDR2 is SVGIG (reference sequence). The CDR3 sequence is 15 residues long. This CDR3 reads CAWRDLPGDFNEQFF. CDR3 coding DNA: TGTGCCTGGAGGGATCTTCCGGGAGACTTCAATGAGCAGTTCTTC.

A few counts support this clonotype. The genes are TRBV12-3 or TRBV12-4 and TRBJ2-7; 8 bases map to TRBD1. V shed 6 bases, J shed 4 bases, and the junction held 8 bases outside the gene matches. This CDR3 is 14 amino acids long. The CDR3 here is CASSYGQGLYEQYF. The CDR3 DNA reads TGTGCCAGCAGCTACGGACAGGGCTTATACGAGCAGTACTTC.